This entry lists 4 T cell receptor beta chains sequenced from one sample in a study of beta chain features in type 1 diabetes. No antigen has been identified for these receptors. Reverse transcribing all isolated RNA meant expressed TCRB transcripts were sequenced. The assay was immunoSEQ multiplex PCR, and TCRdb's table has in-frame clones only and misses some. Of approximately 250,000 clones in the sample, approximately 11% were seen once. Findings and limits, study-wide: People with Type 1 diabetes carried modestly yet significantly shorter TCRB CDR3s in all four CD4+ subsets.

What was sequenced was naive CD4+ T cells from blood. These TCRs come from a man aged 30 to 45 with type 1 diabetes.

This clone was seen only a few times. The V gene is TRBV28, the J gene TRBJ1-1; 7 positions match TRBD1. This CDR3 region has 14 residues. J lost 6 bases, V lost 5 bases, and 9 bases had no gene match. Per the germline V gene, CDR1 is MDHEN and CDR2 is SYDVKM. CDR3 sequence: CASSPGTAQPEAFF. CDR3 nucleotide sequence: TGTGCCAGCAGTCCAGGGACAGCGCAACCTGAAGCTTTCTTT.

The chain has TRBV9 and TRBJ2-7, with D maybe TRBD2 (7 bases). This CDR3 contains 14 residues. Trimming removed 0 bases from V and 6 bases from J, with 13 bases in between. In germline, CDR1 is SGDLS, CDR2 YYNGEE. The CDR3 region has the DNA TGTGCCAGCAGCGTAGATTTCGGGGGGCGCGAGCAGTACTTC. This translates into CASSVDFGGREQYF.

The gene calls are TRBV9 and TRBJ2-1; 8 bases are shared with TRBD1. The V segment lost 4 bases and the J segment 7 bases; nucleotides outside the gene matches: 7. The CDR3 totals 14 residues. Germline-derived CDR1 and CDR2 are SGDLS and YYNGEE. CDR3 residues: CASSPRQGMNEQFF. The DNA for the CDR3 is TGTGCCAGCAGCCCAAGACAGGGGATGAATGAGCAGTTCTTC.

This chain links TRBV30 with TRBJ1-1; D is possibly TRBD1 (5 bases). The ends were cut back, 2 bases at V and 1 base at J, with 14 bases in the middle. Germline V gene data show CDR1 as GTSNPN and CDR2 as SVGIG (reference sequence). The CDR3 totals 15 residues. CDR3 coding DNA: TGTGCCTGGAGTCCCGGCTGGGGGGGGAACACTGAAGCTTTCTTT. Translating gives CAWSPGWGGNTEAFF.